This T cell receptor (beta chain) was found in a study of blood T cell repertoires in COVID-19. At the level of the study: The United States, Italy and Spain provided the acute and convalescent COVID-19 samples. PBMCs, B-cell-depleted T cells, or T cells were the source of the cDNA or gDNA that made up the material.

This clone appeared a few times. Original processing notes: Amplification of reference gene primers was used by the study to estimate nucleated cell counts. Using immunoSEQ multiplex PCR, the repertoire was profiled, and TCRdb retains in-frame clones only, with some absent. That table supplies the V and J calls and clone size; D and trimming were determined from the DNA. Here the sample spans about 200,000 clones, 80% to 85% being singletons. The CDR3 loop spans 14 amino acids. V trimming: 4 bases; J trimming: 7 bases; junction bases outside the gene matches: 6. Per germline, CDR1 SGHRS and CDR2 YFSETQ.

The source material was peripheral blood. The chain is built from TRBV5-1 and TRBJ1-2; 11 bases line up with TRBD1. This receptor was identified in a human donor in a cohort sampled during active COVID-19. The CDR3 here is CASSTGQGASGYTF. The CDR3 region has the DNA TGCGCCAGCAGCACAGGACAGGGGGCCTCTGGCTACACCTTC.